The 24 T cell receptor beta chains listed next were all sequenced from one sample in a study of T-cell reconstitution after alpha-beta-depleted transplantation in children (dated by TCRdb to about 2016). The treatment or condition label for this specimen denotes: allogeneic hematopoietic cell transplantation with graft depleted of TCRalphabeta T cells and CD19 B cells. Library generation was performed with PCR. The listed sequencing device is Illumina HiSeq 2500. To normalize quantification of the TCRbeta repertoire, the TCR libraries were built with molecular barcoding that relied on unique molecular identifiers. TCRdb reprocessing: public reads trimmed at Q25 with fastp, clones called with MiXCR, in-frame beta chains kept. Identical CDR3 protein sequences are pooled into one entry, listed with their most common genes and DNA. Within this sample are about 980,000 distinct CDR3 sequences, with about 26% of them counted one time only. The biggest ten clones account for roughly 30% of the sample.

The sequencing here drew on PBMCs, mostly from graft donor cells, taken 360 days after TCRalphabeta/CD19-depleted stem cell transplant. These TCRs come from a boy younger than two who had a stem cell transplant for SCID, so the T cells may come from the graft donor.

The CDR3 spells CASSFTGVGANTEAFF. CDR3 coding DNA: TGCGCCAGCAGCTTCACAGGGGTGGGGGCCAACACTGAAGCTTTCTTT. The chain links TRBV5-1 to TRBJ1-1; TRBD1 matches 7 bases. The CDR3 runs to 16 residues. The V and J ends lost 2 bases and 2 bases, in that order; junction bases with no gene match: 9. In germline, CDR1 is SGHRS, CDR2 YFSETQ.

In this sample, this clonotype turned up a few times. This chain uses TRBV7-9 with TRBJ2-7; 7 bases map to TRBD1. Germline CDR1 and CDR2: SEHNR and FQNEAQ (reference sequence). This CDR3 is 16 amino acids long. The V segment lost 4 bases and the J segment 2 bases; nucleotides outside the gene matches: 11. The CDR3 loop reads CASSYLDGTAPYEQYF. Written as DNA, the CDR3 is TGTGCCAGCAGCTACCTGGACGGGACAGCACCCTACGAGCAGTACTTC.

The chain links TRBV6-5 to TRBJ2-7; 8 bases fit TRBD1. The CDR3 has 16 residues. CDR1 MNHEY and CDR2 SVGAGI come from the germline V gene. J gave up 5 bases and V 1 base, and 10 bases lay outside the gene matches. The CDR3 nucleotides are TGTGCCAGCAGTTACTGGACAGGGTATCCTAAGCACGAGCAGTACTTC. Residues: CASSYWTGYPKHEQYF.

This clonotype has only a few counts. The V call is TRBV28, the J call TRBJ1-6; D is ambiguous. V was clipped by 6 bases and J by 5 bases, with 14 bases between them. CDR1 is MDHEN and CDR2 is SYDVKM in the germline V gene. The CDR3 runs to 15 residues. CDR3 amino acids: CASSAASGHNSPLHF. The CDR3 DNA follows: TGTGCCAGCAGCGCCGCAAGTGGACATAATTCACCCCTCCACTTT.

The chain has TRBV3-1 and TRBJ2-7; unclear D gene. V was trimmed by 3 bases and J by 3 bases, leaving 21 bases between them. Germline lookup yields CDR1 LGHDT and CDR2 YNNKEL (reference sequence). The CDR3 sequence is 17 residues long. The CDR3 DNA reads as TGTGCCAGCAGCCACCAAACCCTTTCGGTTTCGGGCTACGAGCAGTACTTC. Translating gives CASSHQTLSVSGYEQYF.

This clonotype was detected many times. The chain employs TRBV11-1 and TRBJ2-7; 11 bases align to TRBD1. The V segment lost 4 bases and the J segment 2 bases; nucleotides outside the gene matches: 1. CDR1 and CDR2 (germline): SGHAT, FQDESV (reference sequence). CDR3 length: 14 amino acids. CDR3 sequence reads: CASSWDRGTYEQYF. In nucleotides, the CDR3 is TGTGCCAGCAGCTGGGACAGGGGGACCTACGAGCAGTACTTC. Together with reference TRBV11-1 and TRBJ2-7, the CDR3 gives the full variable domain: EAEVAQSPRYKITEKSQAVAFWCDPISGHATLYWYRQILGQGPELLVQFQDESVVDDSQLPKDRFSAERLKGVDSTLKIQPAELGDSAMYLCASSWDRGTYEQYFGPGTRLTVT.

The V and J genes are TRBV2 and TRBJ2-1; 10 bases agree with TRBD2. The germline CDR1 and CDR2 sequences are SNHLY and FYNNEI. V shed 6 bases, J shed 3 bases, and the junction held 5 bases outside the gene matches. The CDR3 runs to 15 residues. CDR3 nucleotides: TGTGCCAGCAGAACTAGCGGGGCCTTCTACAATGAGCAGTTCTTC. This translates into CASRTSGAFYNEQFF.

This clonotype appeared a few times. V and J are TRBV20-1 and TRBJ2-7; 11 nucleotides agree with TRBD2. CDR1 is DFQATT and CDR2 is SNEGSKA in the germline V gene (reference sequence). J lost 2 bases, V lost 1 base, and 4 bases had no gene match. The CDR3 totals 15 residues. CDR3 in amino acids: CSARATSGATYEQYF. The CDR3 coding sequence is TGCAGTGCTAGAGCGACTAGCGGGGCCACCTACGAGCAGTACTTC.

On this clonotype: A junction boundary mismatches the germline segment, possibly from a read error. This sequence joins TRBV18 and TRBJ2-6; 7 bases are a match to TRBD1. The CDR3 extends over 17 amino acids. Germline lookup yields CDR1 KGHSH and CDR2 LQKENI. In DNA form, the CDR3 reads TGTCCCAGCTCACGATGGGACAGATCCTCTGGGGCCAACGTCCTGACTTTC. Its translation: CPSSRWDRSSGANVLTF.

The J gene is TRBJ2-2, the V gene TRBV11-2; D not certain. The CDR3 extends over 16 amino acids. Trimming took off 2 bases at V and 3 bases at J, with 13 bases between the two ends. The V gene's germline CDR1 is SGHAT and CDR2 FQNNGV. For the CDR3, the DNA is TGTGCCAGCAGCTTACGTTCGTCTCCGGACACCGGGGAGCTGTTTTTT. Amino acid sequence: CASSLRSSPDTGELFF.

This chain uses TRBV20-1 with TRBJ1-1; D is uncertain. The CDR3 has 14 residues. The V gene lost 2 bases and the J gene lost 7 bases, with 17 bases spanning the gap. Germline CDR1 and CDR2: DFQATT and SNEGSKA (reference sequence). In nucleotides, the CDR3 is TGCAGTGCTAGACCTCGGACGGCCGGGATTGAAGCTTTCTTT. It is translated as CSARPRTAGIEAFF.

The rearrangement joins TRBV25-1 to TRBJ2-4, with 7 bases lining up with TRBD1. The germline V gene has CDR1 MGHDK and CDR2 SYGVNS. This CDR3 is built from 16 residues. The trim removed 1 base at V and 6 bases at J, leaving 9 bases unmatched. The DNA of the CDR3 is TGTGCCAGCAGTGAATCAGACCCAGGGGGAGCAAACATTCAGTACTTC. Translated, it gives CASSESDPGGANIQYF. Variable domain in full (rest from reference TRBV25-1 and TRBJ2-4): EADIYQTPRYLVIGTGKKITLECSQTMGHDKMYWYQQDPGMELHLIHYSYGVNSTEKGDLSSESTVSRIRTEHFPLTLESARPSHTSQYLCASSESDPGGANIQYFGAGTRLSVL.

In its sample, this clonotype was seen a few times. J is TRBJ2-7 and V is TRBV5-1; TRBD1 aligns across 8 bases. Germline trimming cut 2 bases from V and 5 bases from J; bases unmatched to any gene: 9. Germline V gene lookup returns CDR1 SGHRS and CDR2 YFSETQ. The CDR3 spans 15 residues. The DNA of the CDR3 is TGCGCCAGCAGCTTCACAGGGGGGATCAAGAACGAGCAGTACTTC. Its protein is CASSFTGGIKNEQYF.

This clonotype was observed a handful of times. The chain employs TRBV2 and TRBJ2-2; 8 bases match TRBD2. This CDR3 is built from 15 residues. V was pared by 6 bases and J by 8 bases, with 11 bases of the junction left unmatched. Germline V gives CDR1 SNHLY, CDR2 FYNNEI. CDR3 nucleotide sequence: TGTGCCAGCAGGACAAGGACTAGCTGGGGGGGGGAGCTGTTTTTT. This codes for CASRTRTSWGGELFF.

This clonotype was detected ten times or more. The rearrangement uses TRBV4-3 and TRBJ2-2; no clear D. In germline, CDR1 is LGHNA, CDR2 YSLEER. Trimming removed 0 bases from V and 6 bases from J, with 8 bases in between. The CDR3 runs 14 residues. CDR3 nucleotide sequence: TGCGCCAGCAGCCAAGAAAGGGTATCCGGGGAGCTGTTTTTT. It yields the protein CASSQERVSGELFF.

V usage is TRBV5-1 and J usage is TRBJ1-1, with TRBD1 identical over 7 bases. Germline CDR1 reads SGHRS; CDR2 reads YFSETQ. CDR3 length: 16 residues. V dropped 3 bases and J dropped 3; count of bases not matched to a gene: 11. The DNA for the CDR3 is TGCGCCAGCAGCTCCGCCCCAGGGGGAAGGGACACTGAAGCTTTCTTT. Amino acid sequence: CASSSAPGGRDTEAFF.

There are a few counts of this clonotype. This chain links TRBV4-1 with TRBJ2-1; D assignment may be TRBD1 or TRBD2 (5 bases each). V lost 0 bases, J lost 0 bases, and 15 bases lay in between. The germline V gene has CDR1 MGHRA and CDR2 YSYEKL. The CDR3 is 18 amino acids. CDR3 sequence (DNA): TGCGCCAGCAGCCAAGAACCAGGGACCGTAAGCTCCTACAATGAGCAGTTCTTC. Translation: CASSQEPGTVSSYNEQFF.

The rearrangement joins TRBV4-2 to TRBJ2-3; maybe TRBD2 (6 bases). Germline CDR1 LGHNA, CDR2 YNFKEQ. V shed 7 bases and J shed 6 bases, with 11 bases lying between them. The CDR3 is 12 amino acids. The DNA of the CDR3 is TGTGCCAGCATCGCTCGGGGGGATACGCAGTATTTT. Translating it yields CASIARGDTQYF.

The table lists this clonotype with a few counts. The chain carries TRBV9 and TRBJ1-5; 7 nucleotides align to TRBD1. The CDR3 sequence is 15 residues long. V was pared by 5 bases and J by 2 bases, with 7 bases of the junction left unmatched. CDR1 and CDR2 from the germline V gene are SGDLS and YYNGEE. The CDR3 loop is CASSATGTGNQPQHF. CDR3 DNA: TGTGCCAGCAGTGCGACAGGGACAGGCAATCAGCCCCAGCATTTT.

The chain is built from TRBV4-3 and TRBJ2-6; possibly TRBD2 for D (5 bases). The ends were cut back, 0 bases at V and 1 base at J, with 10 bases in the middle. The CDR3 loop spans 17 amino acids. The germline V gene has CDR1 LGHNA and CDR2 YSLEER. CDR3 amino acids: CASSQDEGLSGANVLTF. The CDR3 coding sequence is TGCGCCAGCAGCCAAGACGAGGGATTATCTGGGGCCAACGTCCTGACTTTC.

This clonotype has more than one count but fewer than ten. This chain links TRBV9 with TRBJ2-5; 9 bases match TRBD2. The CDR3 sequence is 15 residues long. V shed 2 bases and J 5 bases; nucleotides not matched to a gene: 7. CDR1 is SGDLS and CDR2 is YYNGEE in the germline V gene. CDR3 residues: CASSVVAGVRETQYF. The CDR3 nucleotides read TGTGCCAGCAGCGTGGTAGCGGGAGTCCGCGAGACCCAGTACTTC. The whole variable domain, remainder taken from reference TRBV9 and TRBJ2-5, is DSGVTQTPKHLITATGQRVTLRCSPRSGDLSVYWYQQSLDQGLQFLIQYYNGEERAKGNILERFSAQQFPDLHSELNLSSLELGDSALYFCASSVVAGVRETQYFGPGTRLLVL.

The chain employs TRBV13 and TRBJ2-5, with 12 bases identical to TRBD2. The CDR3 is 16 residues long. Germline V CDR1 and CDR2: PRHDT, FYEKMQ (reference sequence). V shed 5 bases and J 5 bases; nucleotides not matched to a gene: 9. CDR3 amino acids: CASSVLAGGPWETQYF. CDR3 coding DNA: TGTGCCAGCAGCGTCCTAGCGGGGGGGCCGTGGGAGACCCAGTACTTC.

This chain's CDR3 is CSASHSGGHSYEQYF. In DNA, the CDR3 is TGCAGTGCTTCCCATAGCGGGGGGCACTCCTACGAGCAGTACTTC. The rearrangement uses TRBV20-1 and TRBJ2-7, with 10 bases fitting TRBD2. V trimming: 5 bases; J trimming: 0 bases; junction bases outside the gene matches: 7. This CDR3 has 15 residues. In germline, CDR1 is DFQATT, CDR2 SNEGSKA (reference sequence).

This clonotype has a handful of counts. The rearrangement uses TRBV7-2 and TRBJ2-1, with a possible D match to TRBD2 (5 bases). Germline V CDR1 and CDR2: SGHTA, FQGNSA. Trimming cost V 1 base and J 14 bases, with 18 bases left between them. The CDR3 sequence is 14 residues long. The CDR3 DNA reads TGTGCCAGCAGCTTAGATAGAGGAACCTTGGGAGAGTTCTTC. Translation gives CASSLDRGTLGEFF. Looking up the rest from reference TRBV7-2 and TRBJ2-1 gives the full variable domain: GAGVSQSPSNKVTEKGKDVELRCDPISGHTALYWYRQSLGQGLEFLIYFQGNSAPDKSGLPSDRFSAERTGGSVSTLTIQRTQQEDSAVYLCASSLDRGTLGEFFGPGTRLTVL.